A single sample gave rise to the 24 T cell receptor beta chains below, sequenced in a study of human T cells and chemical hapten exposure. TCRdb redid the calling of the RACE reads with MiXCR, one entry per CDR3 protein. Found here are 70,000 or so distinct CDR3 sequences, roughly 11% of them singletons; the top ten hold approximately 1.5%. Time point noted: patch test 3, about 24 weeks after DPC sensitization. Sample treatment: therapeutic diphenylcyclopropenone sensitization with weekly scalp DPC. The sample was whole blood, taken in connection with sensitization to the hapten diphenylcyclopropenone (DPC). The receptors here all came from a woman aged 50 to 60 with alopecia areata. Some clones in this sample may be carry-over from other donors' samples.

Many counts were recorded for this clonotype. This chain uses TRBV20-1 with TRBJ1-1; D is uncertain. Trimming cost V 4 bases and J 11 bases, with 17 bases left between them. Germline CDR1 reads DFQATT; CDR2 reads SNEGSKA (reference sequence). This CDR3 is 12 amino acids long. In DNA form, the CDR3 reads TGCAGTGCTATCGACATTTCGCGGTACGCTTTCTTT. Amino acids: CSAIDISRYAFF.

Ten or more counts support this clonotype. This chain joins TRBV3-1 and TRBJ2-7; no definite D call. V lost 0 bases to trimming and J lost 1 base, with 10 bases between them. The CDR3 is 15 residues long. The germline V gene has CDR1 LGHDT and CDR2 YNNKEL (reference sequence). The CDR3 spells CASSQDMRGSYEQYF. The CDR3 region has the DNA TGTGCCAGCAGCCAAGATATGCGAGGTTCCTACGAGCAGTACTTC.

This clonotype was seen many times. V is TRBV5-4 and J is TRBJ2-7; perhaps D is TRBD1 or TRBD2 (5 bases each). The germline CDR1 and CDR2 sequences are SGHNT and YYREEE (reference sequence). Trimming took 3 bases from V and 0 from J, leaving 10 bases between them. The CDR3 consists of 14 residues. The CDR3 DNA reads TGTGCCAGCAGCTCCGGGACGGCCTCCTACGAGCAGTACTTC. This gives the protein CASSSGTASYEQYF. The whole variable domain, filled in from reference TRBV5-4 and TRBJ2-7, reads ETGVTQSPTHLIKTRGQQVTLRCSSQSGHNTVSWYQQALGQGPQFIFQYYREEENGRGNFPPRFSGLQFPNYSSELNVNALELDDSALYLCASSSGTASYEQYFGPGTRLTVT.

This clonotype was counted at least ten times. The chain couples TRBV28 to TRBJ2-3, with 14 positions matching TRBD2. The CDR3 extends over 16 amino acids. Germline V gene sequence: CDR1 MDHEN, CDR2 SYDVKM. V was clipped by 8 bases and J by 1 base; unmatched bases: 5. The CDR3 loop is CASPPGLAGGTDTQYF. CDR3 DNA: TGTGCCAGCCCTCCGGGACTAGCGGGGGGCACAGATACGCAGTATTTT.

This clonotype was picked up a small number of times. This chain joins TRBV5-1 and TRBJ1-1, with D hard to call. Trimming left V 4 bases short and J 1 base short, with 14 bases between. The CDR3 runs 15 residues. Germline loops: CDR1 SGHRS, CDR2 YFSETQ. CDR3 nucleotides: TGCGCCAGCAGCCCCGCGGGCGCACCGAACACTGAAGCTTTCTTT. As protein: CASSPAGAPNTEAFF. The whole variable domain, filled in from reference TRBV5-1 and TRBJ1-1, reads KAGVTQTPRYLIKTRGQQVTLSCSPISGHRSVSWYQQTPGQGLQFLFEYFSETQRNKGNFPGRFSGRQFSNSRSEMNVSTLELGDSALYLCASSPAGAPNTEAFFGQGTRLTVV.

This clonotype was detected many times. The gene calls are TRBV12-3 or TRBV12-4 and TRBJ2-7; D perhaps matches TRBD1 (6 bases). The CDR3 totals 14 residues. V was clipped by 5 bases and J by 1 base, with 12 bases between them. The CDR3 DNA sequence: TGTGCCAGCAGTCCCGTACAGGGTTCCTACGAGCAGTACTTC. Protein: CASSPVQGSYEQYF.

This clonotype was found a few times. This chain joins TRBV6-2 or TRBV6-3 and TRBJ2-1, with D possibly called TRBD1 or TRBD2 (5 bases each). The CDR3 has 14 residues. CDR1 and CDR2 (germline): MNHEY, SVGEGT. The V end was cut by 6 bases, the J end by 6 bases, with 15 bases between. CDR3 in DNA: TGTGCCAGCAGCCAACTAGGGACCCGCAATGAGCAGTTCTTC. It yields the protein CASSQLGTRNEQFF.

The genes are TRBV5-8 and TRBJ2-1, with D unclear. The V and J ends lost 0 bases and 5 bases respectively, with 9 bases between them. Germline V gene data show CDR1 as SGHTS and CDR2 as YDEGEE. The length of the CDR3 is 14 residues. The CDR3 sequence: CASSLGQADNEQFF. CDR3 sequence (DNA): TGTGCCAGCAGCTTGGGGCAGGCCGACAATGAGCAGTTCTTC.

The table lists this clonotype with many counts. V is TRBV4-3 and J is TRBJ2-7; 9 bases fit TRBD2. The CDR3 length is 18 residues. The V gene end was trimmed by 0 bases and the J gene end by 2 bases; junction bases not matched to a gene: 11. Germline V CDR1 and CDR2: LGHNA, YSLEER. The CDR3 loop reads CASSQDWRVAGVTYEQYF. The CDR3 DNA sequence: TGCGCCAGCAGCCAAGATTGGAGGGTAGCGGGGGTTACCTACGAGCAGTACTTC.

The chain links TRBV12-3 or TRBV12-4 to TRBJ2-1; no clear D gene. V lost 1 base and J lost 7, with 11 bases in between. The CDR3 totals 14 residues. The CDR3 coding sequence is TGTGCCAGCAGTTTAGGCCCTAGTGAGAATGAGCAGTTCTTC. It yields the protein CASSLGPSENEQFF.

The gene calls are TRBV7-9 and TRBJ2-5, with 11 positions matching TRBD1. Per the germline V gene, CDR1 is SEHNR and CDR2 is FQNEAQ (reference sequence). CDR3 length: 16 residues. The V segment lost 0 bases and the J segment 4 bases; nucleotides outside the gene matches: 4. DNA of the CDR3: TGTGCCAGCAGCTTAGCGGCTGGGACAGGGGGAGAGACCCAGTACTTC. Encoded protein: CASSLAAGTGGETQYF.

J is TRBJ1-2 and V is TRBV3-1; D ambiguous. V lost 3 bases, J lost 5 bases, and 7 bases lay in between. Germline assignment: CDR1 LGHDT and CDR2 YNNKEL (reference sequence). The CDR3 runs to 12 residues. The CDR3 loop reads CASSHSDYGYTF. The CDR3 DNA reads as TGTGCCAGCAGCCATTCCGATTATGGCTACACCTTC.

This clonotype occurred many times. The chain carries TRBV7-2 and TRBJ2-7; D might be TRBD1 or TRBD2, each matching 5 bases. The V end lost 5 bases, the J end lost 5 bases, and 16 bases lay between the germline ends. There are 14 residues in the CDR3. CDR1 SGHTA and CDR2 FQGNSA come from the germline V gene. CDR3 in DNA: TGTGCCAGCAGCCCCCCTGGGGGAATCCACGAGCAGTACTTC. Translating it yields CASSPPGGIHEQYF.

The chain is built from TRBV29-1 and TRBJ1-4; no firm D call. This CDR3 spans 10 amino acids. In germline, CDR1 is SQVTM, CDR2 ANQGSEA. Trimming left V 6 bases short and J 5 bases short, with 4 bases between. CDR3 DNA sequence: TGCAGCGTAGGGAATGAAAAACTGTTTTTT. It is translated as CSVGNEKLFF.

With regard to this clonotype: A much larger clone lies a single base off, so this may be a read error. In this CDR3 the conserved last residue, phenylalanine or tryptophan, is missing, so a read error is likely. V and J are TRBV29-1 and TRBJ1-1; D is possibly TRBD1 (6 bases). V lost 6 bases and J lost 10, with 9 bases in between. CDR1 and CDR2 from the germline V gene are SQVTM and ANQGSEA. The CDR3 spans 9 residues. The CDR3 coding sequence is TGCAGCGTACAGGGATTAGCTTTCTCT. It translates to CSVQGLAFS.

This clonotype was found many times. The rearrangement joins TRBV3-1 to TRBJ1-1; D not certain. This CDR3 has 15 amino acids. Per germline, CDR1 LGHDT and CDR2 YNNKEL (reference sequence). Trimming shortened V by 1 base and J by 1 base, and 10 bases separated the two germline ends. CDR3 amino acids: CASSQGKGGNTEAFF. Here the CDR3 DNA reads TGTGCCAGCAGCCAAGGCAAAGGAGGGAACACTGAAGCTTTCTTT.

Many counts were recorded for this clonotype. The chain uses TRBV18 and TRBJ2-7; either TRBD1 or TRBD2 may fit D (5 bases each). In germline, CDR1 is KGHSH, CDR2 LQKENI. The V and J ends lost 6 bases and 4 bases respectively, with 13 bases between them. The CDR3 covers 13 residues. CDR3 sequence: CASSPGREYEQYF. As DNA, the CDR3 is TGTGCCAGCTCCCCGGGGCGCGAGTACGAGCAGTACTTC.

J is TRBJ2-2 and V is TRBV12-3 or TRBV12-4, with D unresolved. The CDR3 is 13 amino acids. Deletions cut 6 bases from V and 3 bases from J, with 8 bases between. The CDR3 sequence is CASSRTDTGELFF. CDR3 DNA: TGTGCCAGCAGCCGTACCGACACCGGGGAGCTGTTTTTT.

This clonotype was found many times. Here the CDR3 DNA reads TGTGCCGGACATCGCAGATTAGCTAACTATGGCTACACCTTC. Amino acid sequence: CAGHRRLANYGYTF. The chain carries TRBV2 and TRBJ1-2; possibly TRBD1 for D (5 bases). The germline V gene encodes CDR1 SNHLY and CDR2 FYNNEI. The CDR3 is 14 amino acids. The V end was cut by 11 bases, the J end by 0 bases, with 16 bases between.

This clonotype was picked up a small number of times. The chain employs TRBV6-2 or TRBV6-3 and TRBJ2-6, with 8 bases aligning to TRBD1. CDR1 is MNHEY, CDR2 SVGEGT, per germline. The junction had 8 bases not matched to a gene; V was cut back by 1 base and J by 0 bases. This CDR3 is 19 amino acids long. The CDR3 protein is CASSYFRGPSNSGANVLTF. The CDR3 nucleotides are TGTGCCAGCAGTTACTTCAGGGGGCCCTCCAACTCTGGGGCCAACGTCCTGACTTTC.

This clonotype was detected a few times. V and J are TRBV7-9 and TRBJ2-1; D is perhaps TRBD2 (5 bases). Trimming left V 3 bases short and J 0 bases short, with 24 bases between. In germline, CDR1 is SEHNR, CDR2 FQNEAQ (reference sequence). This CDR3 contains 20 residues. The CDR3 DNA follows: TGTGCCAGCAGCTTGCGACGGGGTCTGGTTCCCGCCAGCTCCTACAATGAGCAGTTCTTC. Amino acids: CASSLRRGLVPASSYNEQFF.

This clonotype was counted only a few times. The chain employs TRBV2 and TRBJ2-3, with D uncertain. V lost 6 bases to trimming and J lost 2 bases, with 9 bases between them. CDR3 size: 13 residues. Germline CDR1 SNHLY, CDR2 FYNNEI. In DNA form, the CDR3 reads TGTGCCAGCAGCGTACTCCTCACAGATACGCAGTATTTT. Protein product: CASSVLLTDTQYF.

This clonotype occurred many times. This rearrangement joins TRBV4-3 to TRBJ1-2; the D gene is possibly TRBD1 (5 bases). CDR3 size: 16 residues. Germline CDR1 reads LGHNA; CDR2 reads YSLEER. Deletions cut 0 bases from V and 8 bases from J, with 19 bases between. The CDR3 spells CASSQERGGRGRGYTF. CDR3 sequence (DNA): TGCGCCAGCAGCCAAGAAAGGGGAGGAAGAGGGCGAGGCTACACCTTC.

This clonotype came up many times. The chain links TRBV20-1 to TRBJ2-5; 11 bases are shared with TRBD2. V was clipped by 0 bases and J by 5 bases; unmatched bases: 11. Germline CDR1 and CDR2: DFQATT and SNEGSKA (reference sequence). The CDR3 is 17 amino acids. Here the CDR3 reads CSARDITSGSHGETQYF. DNA of the CDR3: TGCAGTGCTAGAGATATCACTAGCGGGAGCCACGGGGAGACCCAGTACTTC.